This TCR beta chain was observed in a study of cytomegalovirus exposure and HLA in healthy donors. V dropped 4 bases and J dropped 2 bases, with 18 bases sitting between them. CDR3 size: 16 residues. Germline CDR1 SGHRS, CDR2 YFSETQ. The PCR had 60 Vbeta and 13 Jbeta primers. The assay was immunoSEQ multiplex PCR, and TCRdb's table has in-frame clones only and misses some. The sample yields 200,000 to 300,000 clones, about four fifths seen once. The gene calls are TRBV5-1 and TRBJ1-1, with D possibly TRBD1 on 6 matching bases. This sequence was found in a woman in her 40s in good health and CMV-seropositive. The sample taken for sequencing was PBMCs. CDR3 sequence reads: CASSILQGGGNTEAFF. DNA for the CDR3: TGCGCCAGCAGCATACTACAGGGAGGGGGTAACACTGAAGCTTTCTTT.